This TCR beta chain came from a study of T cells expressing NK-cell markers. Study-wide context: Seven of eight sequenced donors tested HCMV-seropositive; one tested seronegative. General observations from the study: Among CD8+ T cells from about six donors, dominant NKG2C+ clonotypes accounted for roughly 1.0-7.0%. In a few donors, dominant clonotypes made up roughly 28.3-65% of CD3+CD56-NKG2C+ cells.

The CDR3 contains 16 residues. CDR1 is DFQATT, CDR2 SNEGSKA, per germline (reference sequence). UMIs were included in TCR beta cDNA generated by 5'RACE template switching. TCRdb reprocessed the 5' RACE reads, keeping one entry per CDR3 protein, no DNA. The listing contains 550,000 to 600,000 distinct CDR3 sequences. As regards this clonotype: The antigen is unknown.

The clonotype comes from a man aged 18 to 35 in good health. Sequenced sample: blood T cells: a sorted CD56 or NKG2C T cell subset, CD4+ or CD8+ T cells, or bulk PBMC T cells (not recorded which). This sequence joins TRBV20-1 and TRBJ1-3. The CDR3 region is CSAGLGGPKSGNTIYF.